The 11 T cell receptor beta chains in this list originate from one sample, sequenced in a study of T-cell memory formation after mild COVID-19. One entry per CDR3 protein, called by TCRdb with MiXCR from the 5' RACE reads. The sample consists of about 400,000 distinct CDR3 sequences, about 22% of them appearing once. Sequences were obtained from PBMCs or a T cell subset sorted from them (not recorded which). These TCRs come from an adult woman who had mild COVID-19 (a few samples of this study predate the infection). Cell type and time point are not known.

The chain joins TRBV11-3 to TRBJ2-1, with D possibly TRBD2 on 7 matching bases. Germline V gene sequence: CDR1 SGHNT, CDR2 YENEEA. Trimming pared 2 bases from V and 8 bases from J, leaving 19 bases between. The CDR3 extends over 16 amino acids. CDR3 coding DNA: TGTGCCAGCAGCTTAAATATCGGGGGGCCCTGGGATGAGCAGTTCTTC. Translation gives CASSLNIGGPWDEQFF.

The rearrangement joins TRBV5-1 to TRBJ2-1, with 9 bases that match TRBD2. Germline V gene data show CDR1 as SGHRS and CDR2 as YFSETQ. The CDR3 extends over 19 amino acids. V dropped 5 bases and J dropped 0; count of bases not matched to a gene: 15. The CDR3 is CASRYAGTSSESSYNEQFF. For the CDR3, the DNA is TGCGCCAGCAGATACGCCGGGACTAGCTCCGAGAGCTCCTACAATGAGCAGTTCTTC.

The V call is TRBV19, the J call TRBJ2-7; D gene uncertain. Germline V gives CDR1 LNHDA, CDR2 SQIVND (reference sequence). Trimming shortened V by 6 bases and J by 0 bases, and 12 bases separated the two germline ends. The CDR3 totals 14 residues. The CDR3 sequence: CASSRDTYSYEQYF. CDR3 DNA sequence: TGTGCCAGTAGCCGAGACACGTACTCCTACGAGCAGTACTTC.

This sequence joins TRBV12-3 or TRBV12-4 and TRBJ1-4; no clear D. V was clipped by 10 bases and J by 0 bases, with 12 bases between them. The CDR3 runs to 14 residues. The CDR3 region has the DNA TGTGCCATTCTTTACAGTGCAACTAATGAAAAACTGTTTTTT. Amino acids: CAILYSATNEKLFF.

This clonotype was counted only a few times. This chain joins TRBV7-3 and TRBJ1-5, with D possibly being TRBD1 (5 bases). The CDR3 consists of 14 residues. Per the germline V gene, CDR1 is SGHTA and CDR2 is FQGTGA. V was pared by 4 bases and J by 4 bases, with 11 bases between. CDR3 amino acids: CASSSPGLNQPQHF. The CDR3 DNA reads TGTGCCAGCAGCTCCCCGGGGCTTAATCAGCCCCAGCATTTT.

The chain joins TRBV7-8 to TRBJ1-1; a possible D gene is TRBD1 (6 bases). The length of the CDR3 is 16 residues. Between the trimmed V and J ends, which lost 2 bases and 1 base, there was a span of 14 bases. Germline-derived CDR1 and CDR2 are SGHVS and FQNEAQ. The CDR3 loop is CASSLRRGLGNTEAFF. The CDR3 DNA reads as TGTGCCAGCAGCTTAAGACGGGGGCTCGGGAACACTGAAGCTTTCTTT.

V usage is TRBV6-6 and J usage is TRBJ2-2, with D possibly matching TRBD1 (5 bases). V shed 2 bases and J shed 6 bases, with 13 bases lying between them. CDR1 MNHNY and CDR2 SVGAGI come from the germline V gene (reference sequence). CDR3 length: 15 residues. In DNA form, the CDR3 reads TGTGCCAGCAGTTACCGGGTAGCAGGGTCCGGGGAGCTGTTTTTT. Its translation: CASSYRVAGSGELFF.

The chain links TRBV6-6 to TRBJ2-1; D is possibly TRBD2 (6 bases). Trimming stripped 6 bases from V and 0 bases from J, with 15 bases between. Germline V lookup: CDR1 MNHNY, CDR2 SVGAGI (reference sequence). This CDR3 is 16 amino acids long. CDR3 in amino acids: CASSDLRGFSYNEQFF. In DNA, the CDR3 is TGTGCCAGCAGCGACTTGCGGGGATTCTCCTACAATGAGCAGTTCTTC.

The chain joins TRBV7-2 to TRBJ2-7; 8 nucleotides match TRBD2. The trim removed 1 base at V and 0 bases at J, leaving 5 bases unmatched. Germline lookup yields CDR1 SGHTA and CDR2 FQGNSA. The CDR3 consists of 16 residues. The CDR3 DNA sequence: TGTGCCAGCAGCTTAGGAGTGGGACTAGACTCCTACGAGCAGTACTTC. Protein: CASSLGVGLDSYEQYF.

This clonotype occurred a few times. The chain links TRBV5-1 to TRBJ2-3, with D unclear. Germline CDR1 SGHRS, CDR2 YFSETQ. CDR3 length equals 14 residues. V lost 4 bases to trimming and J lost 0 bases, with 9 bases between them. CDR3 in DNA: TGCGCCAGCAGCCTCGATCCTAGCACAGATACGCAGTATTTT. Residues: CASSLDPSTDTQYF.

The chain couples TRBV5-1 to TRBJ2-1; TRBD1 aligns across 9 bases. Trimming at V came to 6 bases and at J to 4 bases, leaving 5 bases not matched to a gene. There are 14 residues in the CDR3. Germline CDR1 and CDR2: SGHRS and YFSETQ. CDR3 nucleotides: TGCGCCAGCACCGGTGGGACAGGGTACAATGAGCAGTTCTTC. This codes for CASTGGTGYNEQFF.